This record looks at one T cell receptor beta chain sequence and its context. Only a few counts were recorded for this clonotype. The antigen it recognizes is unknown. The sample holds no much larger clone one base away, and base qualities are not on file. This beta chain is a stray read from a library made for alpha chains; its abundance is not meaningful. This record belongs to a study of spatial heterogeneity in lung cancer (dated by TCRdb to 2018 to 2020). General notes on the study: Beta-chain transcripts were consistently detected in greater numbers than alpha-chain transcripts, which likely reflected higher beta-chain transcript abundance. TCR repertoire features were related to nonsynonymous mutation counts determined by whole-exome sequencing of tumor tissue. A strong correlation was found between TCR transcript counts in tumor regions and a T cell transcriptional module score from matched bulk RNA-seq. Both alpha and beta chains were TCR-sequenced in samples taken at surgery, namely 220 tumor regions, 62 to 70 matched nontumor lung samples and some 53 PBMC samples. In the raw uncorrected reads, each unique combination of TCR and UMI appeared on average more than ten times. In non-small cell lung cancer, the study made a quantitative comparison of TCR alpha and beta repertoires among multiple tumor regions, matched nontumor lung and blood. Paper-wide results and their limitations: Additional single-cell paired TCR alpha and beta sequencing was considered necessary to confirm, at a functional level, the hypothesis that regional TCRs recognize regional mutations. Counts of ubiquitous and regional expanded TCRs were found to correlate with counts of ubiquitous and regional nonsynonymous mutations, respectively. The tumor nonsynonymous mutation count correlated with the number of expanded intratumoral alpha and beta TCRs. TCR-seq coverage of tumor T cells was estimated at only approximately 7% for alpha chains and approximately 12% for beta chains.

This specimen's time point label, per the study, means: sample taken at primary tumor resection. Donors were over 60 patients with early-stage, untreated non-small cell lung cancer from the lung TRACERx cohort. TCR sequencing used whole RNA extracted from tumor and nontumor lung tissue, or from cryopreserved PBMC samples, without cell sorting. Patients were selected for TCR sequencing only if sufficient RNA was available from at least two tumor regions. Before being selected, tumor and adjacent nontumor lung specimens were reviewed by a lung pathologist. Preparation of the library involved 5' RACE. The listed sequencing device is NextSeq 500. In the TCR library protocol, a unique molecular identifier was attached to each TCR cDNA molecule so that PCR and sequencing errors could be corrected. The authors' pipeline ran thus. TCR identification, UMI-based error correction and CDR3 extraction were performed with Decombinator tools. Expanded TCRs were defined as those above a frequency of 2 per 1,000, corresponding to the top 1% of the tumor frequency distribution. Expanded tumor TCRs statistically deemed absent (corrected P<0.05) from at least one tumor region were classed as regional, and all other expanded tumor TCRs were classed as ubiquitous. Each repertoire was subsampled 100 times to 5,000 TCRs, after which Renyi diversity was computed with the R vegan package. CDR3 similarity networks were constructed using string-kernel similarity of amino acid triplets, with links drawn between CDR3s whose pairwise similarity was above 0.82. TCRdb trimmed public reads at Q25 via fastp, called clones via MiXCR and kept in-frame beta chains. Each CDR3 protein gets just one entry, which takes the most common genes and DNA from the rows behind it. The authors' filters were not applied to this entry. The sample table holds about 13,000 distinct CDR3 sequences, of which under 6% were seen once. The ten largest clonotypes hold about 23% of the sample.

The sequence was collected from a male donor with early-stage non-small cell lung cancer. The specimen was lung tumor tissue, collected at surgery.

CDR3 region: CASSLGAGGYTEAFF. The nucleotides are TGTGCCAGCAGCTTGGGCGCGGGGGGGTACACTGAAGCTTTCTTT. The chain is encoded by TRBV5-4 joined to TRBJ1-1; the D gene is possibly TRBD1, with 5 bases matching. Via the germline V gene (reference sequence), CDR1 is SGHNT and CDR2 YYREEE. The CDR3 numbers 15 residues from cysteine through phenylalanine. Only the CDR3 region is kept as DNA, spanning 45 bases read in frame from base 1. Trimming at the junction amounts to 0 bases on V and 3 bases on J, and the germline ends lie 12 bases apart.